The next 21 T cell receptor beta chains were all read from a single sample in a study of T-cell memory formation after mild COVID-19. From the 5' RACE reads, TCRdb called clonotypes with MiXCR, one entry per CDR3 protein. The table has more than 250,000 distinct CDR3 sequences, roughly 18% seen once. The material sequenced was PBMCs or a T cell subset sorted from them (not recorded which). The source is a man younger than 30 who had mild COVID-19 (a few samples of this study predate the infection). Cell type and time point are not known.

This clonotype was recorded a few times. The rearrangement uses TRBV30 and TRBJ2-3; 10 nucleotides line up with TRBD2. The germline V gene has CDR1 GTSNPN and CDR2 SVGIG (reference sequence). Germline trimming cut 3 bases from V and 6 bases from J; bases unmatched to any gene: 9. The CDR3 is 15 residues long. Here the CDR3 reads CAWSVTSGVSDTQYF. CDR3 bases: TGTGCCTGGAGCGTTACTAGCGGGGTGTCGGATACGCAGTATTTT.

The CDR3: CASTQDQETQYF. The CDR3 DNA reads as TGTGCCAGTACTCAGGACCAAGAGACCCAGTACTTC. This chain connects TRBV19 to TRBJ2-5; D uncertain. V was cut by 7 bases and J by 0 bases, with 6 bases left in between. CDR1 is LNHDA, CDR2 SQIVND, per germline (reference sequence). This CDR3 has 12 amino acids.

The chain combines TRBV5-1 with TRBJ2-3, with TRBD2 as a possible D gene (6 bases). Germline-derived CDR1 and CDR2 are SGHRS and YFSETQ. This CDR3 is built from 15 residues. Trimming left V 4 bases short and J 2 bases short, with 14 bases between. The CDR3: CASSHSGPHTDTQYF. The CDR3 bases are TGCGCCAGCAGCCATAGCGGCCCCCACACAGATACGCAGTATTTT.

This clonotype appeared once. DNA of the CDR3: TGTGCCAGCTCACCACGGCCAGGATTGAACACTGAAGCTTTCTTT. The encoded protein is CASSPRPGLNTEAFF. The chain joins TRBV18 to TRBJ1-1; D is unclear. The CDR3 is made up of 15 amino acids. In germline, CDR1 is KGHSH, CDR2 LQKENI. V was shortened by 1 base and J by 0 bases, with 9 bases between the two germline ends.

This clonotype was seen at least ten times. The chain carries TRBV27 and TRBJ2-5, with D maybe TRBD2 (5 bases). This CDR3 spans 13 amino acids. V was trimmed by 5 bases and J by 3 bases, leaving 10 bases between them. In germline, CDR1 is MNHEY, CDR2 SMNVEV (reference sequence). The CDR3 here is CASSVRREETQYF. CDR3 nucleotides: TGTGCCAGCAGTGTAAGGCGGGAAGAGACCCAGTACTTC.

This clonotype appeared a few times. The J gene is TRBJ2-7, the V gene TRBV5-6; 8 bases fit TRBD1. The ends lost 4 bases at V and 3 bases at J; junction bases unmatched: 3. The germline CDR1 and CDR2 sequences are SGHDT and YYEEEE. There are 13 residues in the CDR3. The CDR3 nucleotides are TGTGCCAGCAGCATTGACAGGGGCTACGAGCAGTACTTC. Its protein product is CASSIDRGYEQYF. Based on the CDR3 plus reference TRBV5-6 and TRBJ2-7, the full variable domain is DAGVTQSPTHLIKTRGQQVTLRCSPKSGHDTVSWYQQALGQGPQFIFQYYEEEERQRGNFPDRFSGHQFPNYSSELNVNALLLGDSALYLCASSIDRGYEQYFGPGTRLTVT.

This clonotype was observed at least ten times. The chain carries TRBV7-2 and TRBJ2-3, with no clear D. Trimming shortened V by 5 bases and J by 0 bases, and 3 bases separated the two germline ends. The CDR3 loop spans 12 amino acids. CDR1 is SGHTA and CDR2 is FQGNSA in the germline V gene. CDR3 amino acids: CASSVSTDTQYF. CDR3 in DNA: TGTGCCAGCAGCGTTAGCACAGATACGCAGTATTTT.

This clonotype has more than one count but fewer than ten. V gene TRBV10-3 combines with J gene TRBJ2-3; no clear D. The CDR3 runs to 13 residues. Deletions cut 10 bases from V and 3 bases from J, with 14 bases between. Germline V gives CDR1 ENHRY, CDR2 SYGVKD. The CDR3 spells CATENPRTDTQYF. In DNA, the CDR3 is TGTGCCACCGAAAACCCGAGGACAGATACGCAGTATTTT.

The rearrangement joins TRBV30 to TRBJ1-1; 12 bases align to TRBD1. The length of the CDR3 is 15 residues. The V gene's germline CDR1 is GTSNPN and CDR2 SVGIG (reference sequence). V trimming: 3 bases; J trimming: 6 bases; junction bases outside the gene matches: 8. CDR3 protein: CAWSFPGQGAPEAFF. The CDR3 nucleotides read TGTGCCTGGAGCTTTCCGGGACAGGGGGCCCCTGAAGCTTTCTTT. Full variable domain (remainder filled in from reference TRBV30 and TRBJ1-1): SQTIHQWPATLVQPVGSPLSLECTVEGTSNPNLYWYRQAAGRGLQLLFYSVGIGQISSEVPQNLSASRPQDRQFILSSKKLLLSDSGFYLCAWSFPGQGAPEAFFGQGTRLTVV.

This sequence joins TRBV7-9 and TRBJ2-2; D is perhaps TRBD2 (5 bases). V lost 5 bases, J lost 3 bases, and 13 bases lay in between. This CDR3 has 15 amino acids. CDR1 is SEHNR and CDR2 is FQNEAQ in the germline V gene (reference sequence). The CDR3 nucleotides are TGTGCCAGCAGCCTTCACCGGGGATACACCGGGGAGCTGTTTTTT. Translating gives CASSLHRGYTGELFF.

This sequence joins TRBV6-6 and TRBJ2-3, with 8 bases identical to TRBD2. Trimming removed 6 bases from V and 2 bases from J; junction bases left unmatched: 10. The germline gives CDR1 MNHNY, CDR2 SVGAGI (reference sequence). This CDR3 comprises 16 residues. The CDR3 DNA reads TGTGCCAGCAGGGGACCCGGGCGGGGGGTCACAGATACGCAGTATTTT. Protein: CASRGPGRGVTDTQYF.

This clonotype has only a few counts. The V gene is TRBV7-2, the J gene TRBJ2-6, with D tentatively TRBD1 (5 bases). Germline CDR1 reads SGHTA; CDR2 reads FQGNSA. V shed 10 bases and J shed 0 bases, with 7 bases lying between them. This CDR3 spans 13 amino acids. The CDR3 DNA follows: TGTGCCACCAGGGTCTCTGGGGCCAACGTCCTGACTTTC. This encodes CATRVSGANVLTF.

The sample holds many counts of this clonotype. DNA of the CDR3: TGTGCCAGCTTAAATAGCGGGGGGGGAGATACGCAGTATTTT. Residues: CASLNSGGGDTQYF. This chain connects TRBV5-5 to TRBJ2-3; 11 nucleotides line up with TRBD2. The CDR3 loop spans 14 amino acids. In germline, CDR1 is SGHKS, CDR2 YYEKEE (reference sequence). V lost 7 bases, J lost 5 bases, and 6 bases stayed unmatched.

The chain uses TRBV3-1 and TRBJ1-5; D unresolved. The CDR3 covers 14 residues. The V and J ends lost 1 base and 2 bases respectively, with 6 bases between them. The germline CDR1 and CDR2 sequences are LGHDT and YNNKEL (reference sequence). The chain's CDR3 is CASSQVVGNQPQHF. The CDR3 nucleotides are TGTGCCAGCAGCCAAGTGGTAGGCAATCAGCCCCAGCATTTT.

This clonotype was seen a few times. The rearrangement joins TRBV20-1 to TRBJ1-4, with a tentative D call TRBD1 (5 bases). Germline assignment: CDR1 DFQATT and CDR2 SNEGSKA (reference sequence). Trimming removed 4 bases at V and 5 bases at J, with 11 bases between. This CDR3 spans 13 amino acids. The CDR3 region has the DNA TGCAGTGCTACTGACAGCGCGAATGAAAAACTGTTTTTT. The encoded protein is CSATDSANEKLFF.

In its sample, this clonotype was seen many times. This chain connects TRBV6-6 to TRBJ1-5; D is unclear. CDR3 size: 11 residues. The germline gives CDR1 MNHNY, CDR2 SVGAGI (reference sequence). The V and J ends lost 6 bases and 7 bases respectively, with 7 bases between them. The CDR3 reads CASSSEQPQHF. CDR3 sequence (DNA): TGTGCCAGCAGCTCCGAACAGCCCCAGCATTTT.

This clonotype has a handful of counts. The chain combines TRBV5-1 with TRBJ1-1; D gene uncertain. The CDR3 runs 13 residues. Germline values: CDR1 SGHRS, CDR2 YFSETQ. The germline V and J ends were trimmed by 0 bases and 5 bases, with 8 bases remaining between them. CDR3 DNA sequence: TGCGCCAGCAGCTTGGACCATAATACTGAAGCTTTCTTT. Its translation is CASSLDHNTEAFF.

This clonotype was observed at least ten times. The CDR3 DNA sequence: TGCGCCAGCAGCCAAGAAGACAGTAACTATGGCTACACCTTC. Translated: CASSQEDSNYGYTF. The gene calls are TRBV4-3 and TRBJ1-2; D might be TRBD1 (5 bases). The CDR3 is made up of 14 amino acids. Between the trimmed V and J ends, which lost 0 bases and 1 base, there was a span of 6 bases. In germline, CDR1 is LGHNA, CDR2 YSLEER.

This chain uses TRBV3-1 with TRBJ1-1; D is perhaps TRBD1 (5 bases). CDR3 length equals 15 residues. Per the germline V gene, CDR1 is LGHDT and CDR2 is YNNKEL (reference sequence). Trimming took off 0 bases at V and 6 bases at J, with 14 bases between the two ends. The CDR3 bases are TGTGCCAGCAGCCAAGAGAGGAGACAAGGGGCTGAAGCTTTCTTT. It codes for CASSQERRQGAEAFF.

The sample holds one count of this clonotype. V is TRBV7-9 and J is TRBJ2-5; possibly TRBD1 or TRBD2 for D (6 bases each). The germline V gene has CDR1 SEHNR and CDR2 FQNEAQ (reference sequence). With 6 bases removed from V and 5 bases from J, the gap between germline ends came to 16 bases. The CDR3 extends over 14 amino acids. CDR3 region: CASRTRGDMETQYF. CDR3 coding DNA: TGTGCCAGCAGGACGAGGGGGGATATGGAGACCCAGTACTTC. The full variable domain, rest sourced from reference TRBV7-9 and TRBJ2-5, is DTGVSQNPRHKITKRGQNVTFRCDPISEHNRLYWYRQTLGQGPEFLTYFQNEAQLEKSRLLSDRFSAERPKGSFSTLEIQRTEQGDSAMYLCASRTRGDMETQYFGPGTRLLVL.

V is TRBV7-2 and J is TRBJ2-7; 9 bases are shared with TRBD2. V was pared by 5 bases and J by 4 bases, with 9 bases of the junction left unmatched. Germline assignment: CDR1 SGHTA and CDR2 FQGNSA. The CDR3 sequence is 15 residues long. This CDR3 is CASSPHSGGAYEQYV. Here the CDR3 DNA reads TGTGCCAGCAGCCCTCATAGCGGGGGAGCTTACGAGCAGTACGTC.